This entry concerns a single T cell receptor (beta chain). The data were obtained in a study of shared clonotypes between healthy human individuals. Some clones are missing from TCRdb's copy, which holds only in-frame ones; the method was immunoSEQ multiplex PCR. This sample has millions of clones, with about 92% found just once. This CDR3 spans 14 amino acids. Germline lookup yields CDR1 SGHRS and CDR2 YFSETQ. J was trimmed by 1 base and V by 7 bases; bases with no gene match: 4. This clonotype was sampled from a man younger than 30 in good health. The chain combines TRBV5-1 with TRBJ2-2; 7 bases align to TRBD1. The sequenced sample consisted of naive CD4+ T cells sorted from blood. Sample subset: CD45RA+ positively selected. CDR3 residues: CASRGTENTGELFF. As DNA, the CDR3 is TGCGCCAGCCGAGGGACAGAGAACACCGGGGAGCTGTTTTTT.